This TCR beta chain originates from a study of T cell clonotyping in hematopoietic cell transplantation (dated by TCRdb to the early 2020s). Broadly, across the study: In the study, 150 or so blood samples were gathered from 35 consecutive transplant recipients and their related donors. Patients were recruited between 2015 and early 2017 and followed until September 2020 or death. Paper-wide results and their limitations: Recipient TCR diversity fell after transplant, with pathologically expanded clonotypes rising progressively from day 30 to day 180. Broader TCR repertoire diversity after transplant was predicted by Inverse Simpson Index values from donors and from recipients before transplant. Only a small fraction of recipient repertoires overlapped donor repertoires, with over 97% appearing de novo at the given depth. Sample size was limited, and cells were not sorted, so CD4 and CD8 repertoire contributions could not be separated.

The sample holds one count of this clone. The specificity of this receptor is unknown. No base qualities exist here, and no much larger clone lies one base off it. Its CDR3 holds 13 amino acids, cysteine through phenylalanine. The CDR3 DNA has 39 bases and is translated from base 1. The germline V gene encodes CDR1 PRHDT and CDR2 FYEKMQ (reference sequence). V is pruned by 8 bases and J by 3 bases, leaving 3 bases of the junction without a gene match. The immunoSEQ assay, a bias-controlled multiplex PCR with V- and J-specific primers, was used to amplify TCR beta CDR3 regions from genomic DNA. A second PCR step added a proprietary barcode and Illumina adapter sequences to the CDR3 amplicons. An Illumina MiSeq instrument was used for sequencing of the CDR3 libraries. Per the source publication's procedure: immunoSEQ Analyzer 3.0 was used for export and quality control, with R Bioconductor and Immunarch used for downstream analyses. Only productive rearrangements in the normalized downsampled data set went into calculating the repertoire metrics. In the normalized cohort, a clonotype counted as pathologically expanded if the clonotype was larger than 5 templates. The Inverse Simpson Index was used to measure repertoire diversity. To capture all clonotypes, CMV-specificity analyses were performed on the non-normalized data set. Sourced from immuneACCESS, this table was stored by TCRdb with only in-frame sequences that have V and J called. A share of the clones is absent; for the studies checked, an unresolved V gene accounts for under half, and the remainder has no known explanation. V, J and clone size reflect that table, while D and trimming were determined from the DNA. In this sample the table shows fewer than 6,000 clones, 77% of which occur a single time. Roughly a quarter of the sample belongs to the ten largest clones.

According to the study, the label for this sample's time point signals: 100 days after allo-HCT. Recipient blood was collected about 28 days before transplant and at days 30, 100 and 180 after transplant. Using Nuclei Lysis Solution, genomic DNA was extracted from unfractionated peripheral blood mononuclear cells that were either fresh or cryopreserved. The sequence is built from TRBV13 and TRBJ1-5; a stretch of 8 junction bases matches TRBD1. The clonotype originates from a male patient aged 50 to 60 who had an allogeneic stem cell transplant from an unrelated donor, so the T cells may come from the graft donor. Some clones in this sample may be carry-over from other donors' samples. Sample: PBMCs, taken 100 days after allogeneic stem cell transplant. CDR3 sequence: CASGTGVNQPQHF. The nucleotide sequence reads TGTGCCAGCGGGACAGGAGTCAATCAGCCCCAGCATTTT.